This T cell receptor beta chain was captured by sequencing in a study of blood T cell repertoires in COVID-19. Study details: Material from acute and convalescent COVID-19 was sourced from the United States, Italy and Spain. T cells, B-cell-depleted T cells, or PBMCs provided the cDNA or gDNA that served as material.

Original handling: How many nucleated cells were present was estimated from reference gene primer amplification. The method was immunoSEQ multiplex PCR; TCRdb's version includes in-frame clones alone and lacks a portion of them. V and J calls and clone size are given by that table; D and trimming were obtained from the DNA. The table records fewer than 150,000 clones, about three quarters of them present only once. Per germline, CDR1 LNHDA and CDR2 SQIVND (reference sequence). This CDR3 has 14 residues. The V end lost 10 bases, the J end lost 3 bases, and 17 bases lay between the germline ends. The sequencing sample was made of peripheral blood. This chain connects TRBV19 to TRBJ2-3; TRBD2 is a possible D gene (6 bases). This receptor was taken from a human donor with acute or convalescent COVID-19. The donor label of this sample is uncertain. The DNA of the CDR3 is TGTGCCACGAAACCGGGGGACCGAACAGATACGCAGTATTTT. It codes for CATKPGDRTDTQYF.